Detailed here is one T cell receptor (beta chain). Its antigen is as yet unknown. This sample was included in a study of type 1 regulatory T cells. MiXCR was run by TCRdb on the reads, yielding one entry per CDR3 protein. The table has about 62,000 distinct CDR3 sequences, less than 70% seen once. General study findings and limits: Compared with non-Tr1 cells, Tr1 cells showed a narrower TCR repertoire.

V lost 4 bases to trimming and J lost 10 bases; unmatched junction nucleotides: 9. CDR3 length: 13 residues. Sequences were obtained from cultured non-Tr1 T cells, either the whole culture or a sorted T cell fraction (not recorded which). The rearrangement uses TRBV12-3 or TRBV12-4 and TRBJ2-5; 7 nucleotides match TRBD1. The sequence was collected from a human donor in good health. CDR3 protein: CASSYEGARVQYF. The DNA for the CDR3 is TGTGCCAGCAGTTACGAGGGGGCGCGGGTCCAGTACTTC.